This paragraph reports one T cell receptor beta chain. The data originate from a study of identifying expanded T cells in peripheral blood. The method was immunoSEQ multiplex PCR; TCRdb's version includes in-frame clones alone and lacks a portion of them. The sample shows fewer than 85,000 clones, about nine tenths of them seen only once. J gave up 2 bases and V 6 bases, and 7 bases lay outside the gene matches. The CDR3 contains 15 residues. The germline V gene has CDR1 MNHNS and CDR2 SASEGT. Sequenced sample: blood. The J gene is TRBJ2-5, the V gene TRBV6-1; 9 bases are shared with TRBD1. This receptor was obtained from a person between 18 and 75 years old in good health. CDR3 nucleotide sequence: TGTGCCAGCAGCGACCTGACAGGGGGGCAAGAGACCCAGTACTTC. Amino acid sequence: CASSDLTGGQETQYF.